The rows below give T cell receptor beta chains drawn from one sample of a study of blood T cell repertoires in COVID-19. Only in-frame clones appear in the TCRdb table, and some are missing; sequencing was by immunoSEQ multiplex PCR. The repertoire holds hundreds of thousands of clones, with approximately 88% as singletons. The sequenced sample consisted of PBMCs or T cells enriched from blood (not recorded which). All receptors derive from a woman under 30 who had recovered from COVID-19. The conserved cysteine and the conserved F or W are not part of the CDR3 here.

CDR3: ASSPTGTGRSGNTIY
J: TRBJ1-3
V: TRBV3-1/TRBV3-2

CDR3: ASSLWGGGPDTQY
J: TRBJ2-3
V: TRBV7-9

CDR3: ASSLISHEQY
J: TRBJ2-7
V: TRBV5-5

CDR3: ASSSGRGSYEQY
J: TRBJ2-7
V: TRBV11-2

CDR3: ASRTGQGHQPQH
J: TRBJ1-5
V: TRBV27

CDR3: ASQGLGWNSPLH
J: TRBJ1-6
V: TRBV25-1

CDR3: ASMVESTDTQY
J: TRBJ2-3
V: TRBV28

CDR3: ASSQLTGSDEQY
J: TRBJ2-7
V: TRBV4-3

CDR3: ASSQVEEAHEQY
J: TRBJ2-7
V: TRBV4-2

CDR3: ASSSYGEGYT
J: TRBJ1-2
V: TRBV6-6

CDR3: ASSFYRASPLH
J: TRBJ1-6
V: TRBV7-2

CDR3: ASSQDRGGSNNGYT
J: TRBJ1-2
V: TRBV3-1/TRBV3-2

CDR3: ASRTGTFTGELF
J: TRBJ2-2
V: TRBV19

CDR3: ASSRRGPTRDTEAF
J: TRBJ1-1
V: TRBV7-8

CDR3: ASSDPGTGGMGNGYT
J: TRBJ1-2
V: TRBV25-1

CDR3: ASSPSRGNEQF
J: TRBJ2-1
V: TRBV11-3

CDR3: ASSQGTGGNSNQPQH
J: TRBJ1-5
V: TRBV4-1

CDR3: ASSQGQPRNTEAF
J: TRBJ1-1
V: TRBV18

CDR3: ASSKRGGTNEKLF
J: TRBJ1-4
V: TRBV4-3

CDR3: SVRTDPGNYGYT
J: TRBJ1-2
V: TRBV29-1

CDR3: ASSLVHPGGGAYEQY
J: TRBJ2-7
V: TRBV11-2

CDR3: ASSVAFSGRYTGELF
J: TRBJ2-2
V: TRBV9

CDR3: ATSRGSSYNEQF
J: TRBJ2-1
V: TRBV24-1

CDR3: ASSSGLAVYNEQF
J: TRBJ2-1
V: TRBV11-2

CDR3: ASKIAGGLGTQY
J: TRBJ2-5
V: TRBV7-2

CDR3: ASSLFGTGTGVPEQF
J: TRBJ2-1
V: TRBV7-9

CDR3: ASSYSGQGDGYT
J: TRBJ1-2
V: TRBV6-5

CDR3: ASSYLTGGTEAF
J: TRBJ1-1
V: TRBV6-2/TRBV6-3

CDR3: ASSSGTSGYEQY
J: TRBJ2-7
V: TRBV7-6

CDR3: ASSTGAVSSNQPQH
J: TRBJ1-5
V: TRBV19

CDR3: ASSLVLGRMDTIY
J: TRBJ1-3
V: TRBV7-2

CDR3: ASSLVPGQRNTIY
J: TRBJ1-3
V: TRBV5-6

CDR3: ASSLASSYNEQF
J: TRBJ2-1
V: TRBV11-3

CDR3: ASNPGLAGLQETQY
J: TRBJ2-5
V: TRBV5-1

CDR3: ASSQGQGGGTDTQY
J: TRBJ2-3
V: TRBV4-2

CDR3: ASSTATNEKLF
J: TRBJ1-4
V: TRBV18

CDR3: SASDAGDYT
J: TRBJ1-2
V: TRBV20-1

CDR3: ASSFYTGWIDQPQH
J: TRBJ1-5
V: TRBV5-6

CDR3: ASSPLAQGIRAEAF
J: TRBJ1-1
V: TRBV5-1

CDR3: ASSQEGASGGASTDTQY
J: TRBJ2-3
V: TRBV4-2

CDR3: ASSFRGLSETQY
J: TRBJ2-5
V: TRBV5-4